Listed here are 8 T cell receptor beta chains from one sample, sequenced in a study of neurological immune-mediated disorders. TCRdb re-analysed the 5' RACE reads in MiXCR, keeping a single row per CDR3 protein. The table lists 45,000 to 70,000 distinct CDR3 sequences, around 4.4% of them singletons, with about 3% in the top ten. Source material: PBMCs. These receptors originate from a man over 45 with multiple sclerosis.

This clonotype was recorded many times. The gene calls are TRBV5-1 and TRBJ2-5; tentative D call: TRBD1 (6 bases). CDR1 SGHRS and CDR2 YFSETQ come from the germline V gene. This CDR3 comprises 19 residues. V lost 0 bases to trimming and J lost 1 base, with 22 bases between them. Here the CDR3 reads CASSLVVRLLDSRQETQYF. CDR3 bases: TGCGCCAGCAGCTTGGTGGTGCGCTTGTTGGACAGTCGCCAAGAGACCCAGTACTTC.

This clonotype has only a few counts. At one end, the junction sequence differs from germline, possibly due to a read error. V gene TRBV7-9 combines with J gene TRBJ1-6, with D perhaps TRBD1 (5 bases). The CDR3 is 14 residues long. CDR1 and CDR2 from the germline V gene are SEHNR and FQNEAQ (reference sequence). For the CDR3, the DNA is TGTGCCAGCAGCTTAGGGGGGGATAATTCACCCCTCAACTTT. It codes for CASSLGGDNSPLNF. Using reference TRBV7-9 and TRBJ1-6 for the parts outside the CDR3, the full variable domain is DTGVSQNPRHKITKRGQNVTFRCDPISEHNRLYWYRQTLGQGPEFLTYFQNEAQLEKSRLLSDRFSAERPKGSFSTLEIQRTEQGDSAMYLCASSLGGDNSPLNFGNGTRLTVT.

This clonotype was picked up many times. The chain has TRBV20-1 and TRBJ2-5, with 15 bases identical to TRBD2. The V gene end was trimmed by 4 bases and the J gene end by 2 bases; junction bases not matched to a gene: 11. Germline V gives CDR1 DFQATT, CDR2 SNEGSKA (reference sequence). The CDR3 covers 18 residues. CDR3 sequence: CSATPGLAGGPSQETQYF. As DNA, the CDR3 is TGCAGTGCTACCCCGGGACTAGCGGGAGGACCCAGTCAAGAGACCCAGTACTTC.

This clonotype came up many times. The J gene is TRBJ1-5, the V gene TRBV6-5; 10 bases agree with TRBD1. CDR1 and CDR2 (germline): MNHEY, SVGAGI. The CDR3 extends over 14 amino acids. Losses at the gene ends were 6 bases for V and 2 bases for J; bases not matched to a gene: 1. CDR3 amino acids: CASRGTGGNQPQHF. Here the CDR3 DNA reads TGTGCCAGCAGGGGGACAGGGGGCAATCAGCCCCAGCATTTT.

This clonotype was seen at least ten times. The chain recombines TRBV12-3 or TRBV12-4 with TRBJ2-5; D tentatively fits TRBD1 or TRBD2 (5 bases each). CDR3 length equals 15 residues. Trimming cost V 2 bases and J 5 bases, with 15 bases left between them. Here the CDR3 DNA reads TGTGCCAGCAGTTTACCCCGGGACGGTGAGGAGACCCAGTACTTC. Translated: CASSLPRDGEETQYF.

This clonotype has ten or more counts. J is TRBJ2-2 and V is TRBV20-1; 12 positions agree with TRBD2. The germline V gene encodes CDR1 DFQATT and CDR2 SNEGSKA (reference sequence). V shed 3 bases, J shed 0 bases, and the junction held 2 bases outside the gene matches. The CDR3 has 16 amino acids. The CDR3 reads CSASLAGGSNTGELFF. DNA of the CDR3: TGCAGTGCTAGTCTAGCGGGGGGGTCGAACACCGGGGAGCTGTTTTTT.

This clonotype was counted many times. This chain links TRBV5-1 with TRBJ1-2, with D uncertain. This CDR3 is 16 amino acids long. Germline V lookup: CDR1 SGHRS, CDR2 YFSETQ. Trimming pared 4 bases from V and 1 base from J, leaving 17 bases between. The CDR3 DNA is TGCGCCAGCAGCCCCCGGGGTTCGACGGGTAACTATGGCTACACCTTC. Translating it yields CASSPRGSTGNYGYTF.

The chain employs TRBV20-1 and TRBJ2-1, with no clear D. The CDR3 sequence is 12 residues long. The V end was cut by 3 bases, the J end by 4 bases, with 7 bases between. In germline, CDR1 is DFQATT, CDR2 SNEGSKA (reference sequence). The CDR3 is CSARSPYNEQFF. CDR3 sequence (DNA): TGCAGTGCTAGGTCTCCTTACAATGAGCAGTTCTTC.